A single sample gave rise to the 18 T cell receptor beta chains below, sequenced in a study of vaccination and CD4 T cells after COVID-19 (dated by TCRdb to 2022 to 2024). Libraries were made using PCR. Sequencing took place on an Illumina iSeq 100. At the Johns Hopkins FTIC core, DNA from the cultured CD4+ T cells underwent TCR sequencing with the Oncomine TCR Beta short-read assay. TCRdb's own reprocessing of the public reads used fastp at Q25 and MiXCR and kept productive beta chains. Rows are combined by CDR3 protein, so each entry shows the most common genes and DNA. Here the sample has about 20,000 distinct CDR3 sequences; 52% occur a single time. The top ten clones comprise nearly 7.5% of the sample. The sample's treatment or condition label is to be understood as: roughly 11-day PBMC culture with coronavirus spike peptide pools or control peptides (ViraFEST assay). Antigens for these TCRs are unknown.

The material sequenced was CD4+ T cells from blood, cultured in vitro. The receptors derive from a human donor who had recovered from COVID-19.

This chain joins TRBV6-1 and TRBJ1-2; 8 nucleotides line up with TRBD1. The CDR3 totals 14 residues. Germline V gene data show CDR1 as MNHNS and CDR2 as SASEGT. Trimming at V came to 7 bases and at J to 4 bases, leaving 8 bases not matched to a gene. The CDR3 sequence: CASTGFGQGYGYTF. The CDR3 nucleotides read TGTGCCAGCACCGGCTTCGGACAGGGCTATGGCTACACCTTC.

Only one count was recorded for this clonotype. This chain links TRBV20-1 with TRBJ2-5, with 11 bases fitting TRBD2. The V segment lost 3 bases and the J segment 5 bases; nucleotides outside the gene matches: 5. Per the germline V gene, CDR1 is DFQATT and CDR2 is SNEGSKA (reference sequence). The CDR3 sequence is 14 residues long. CDR3 region: CSAREGLAVETQYF. CDR3 coding DNA: TGCAGTGCTAGGGAGGGACTAGCGGTGGAGACCCAGTACTTC.

In nucleotides, the CDR3 is TGCAGCGTTGAAGGGACTAGCGGGTTCACAGATACGCAGTATTTT. Protein: CSVEGTSGFTDTQYF. This rearrangement joins TRBV29-1 to TRBJ2-3, with 11 bases lining up with TRBD2. Trimming took 1 base from V and 2 from J; bases not matched to a gene: 2. Germline CDR1 reads SQVTM; CDR2 reads ANQGSEA. The CDR3 length is 15 residues.

This chain links TRBV28 with TRBJ1-1; the match to TRBD1 covers 7 bases. This CDR3 region has 13 residues. J gave up 7 bases and V 1 base, and 3 bases lay outside the gene matches. Per germline, CDR1 MDHEN and CDR2 SYDVKM. DNA of the CDR3: TGTGCCAGCAGTTTATACAGGGGTATTGAAGCTTTCTTT. As protein: CASSLYRGIEAFF.

This clonotype was found a few times. The chain carries TRBV27 and TRBJ1-1, with D perhaps TRBD1 (6 bases). The CDR3 spans 16 residues. Germline loops: CDR1 MNHEY, CDR2 SMNVEV (reference sequence). The V gene lost 2 bases and the J gene lost 1 base, with 14 bases spanning the gap. In DNA form, the CDR3 reads TGTGCCAGCAGTTTAGGGGGGGCACGAGGGAACACTGAAGCTTTCTTT. It translates to CASSLGGARGNTEAFF.

This clonotype was seen a few times. The chain links TRBV28 to TRBJ2-7, with 7 bases aligning to TRBD2. V lost 7 bases to trimming and J lost 4 bases; unmatched junction nucleotides: 10. CDR3 size: 14 residues. Germline V gives CDR1 MDHEN, CDR2 SYDVKM. CDR3 sequence reads: CASIKTGTIYEQYF. CDR3 coding DNA: TGTGCCAGCATAAAGACCGGGACTATTTACGAGCAGTACTTC.

This chain connects TRBV27 to TRBJ1-2; TRBD1 matches 9 bases. Trimming removed 6 bases from V and 6 bases from J; junction bases left unmatched: 11. The CDR3 runs to 15 residues. Germline V gene data show CDR1 as MNHEY and CDR2 as SMNVEV (reference sequence). The CDR3 DNA sequence: TGTGCCAGCAGCCAAAACCGGGACAGGGAGCATGGCTACACCTTC. Amino acids: CASSQNRDREHGYTF.

V usage is TRBV6-1 and J usage is TRBJ1-5; D may be TRBD1 (6 bases). CDR3 size: 15 residues. CDR1 and CDR2 (germline): MNHNS, SASEGT. V lost 6 bases and J 2 bases, leaving 14 bases between the germline ends. The CDR3 sequence: CASSPTGFGNQPQHF. The CDR3, as DNA: TGTGCCAGCAGCCCAACAGGGTTTGGCAATCAGCCCCAGCATTTT.

The chain links TRBV19 to TRBJ2-5, with TRBD1 as a possible D gene (6 bases). V lost 5 bases and J 4 bases, leaving 11 bases between the germline ends. From germline, CDR1 is LNHDA and CDR2 SQIVND (reference sequence). The CDR3 covers 13 residues. CDR3 sequence reads: CASSFTGSETQYF. The CDR3 DNA is TGTGCCAGTAGTTTTACAGGGTCAGAGACCCAGTACTTC.

The V call is TRBV12-3 or TRBV12-4, the J call TRBJ2-7, with TRBD1 matching over 8 bases. The CDR3 has 14 amino acids. Trimming cost V 6 bases and J 2 bases; bases outside gene matches: 6. The DNA of the CDR3 is TGTGCCAGCAGCCGACTGACAGGGGCCTACGAGCAGTACTTC. Its translation: CASSRLTGAYEQYF.

This chain joins TRBV6-1 and TRBJ1-4; the D gene is possibly TRBD1 (5 bases). Per the germline V gene, CDR1 is MNHNS and CDR2 is SASEGT. V lost 8 bases and J 6 bases, leaving 13 bases between the germline ends. The CDR3 is 13 residues long. This chain's CDR3 is CASSGRVDEKLFF. CDR3 nucleotides: TGTGCCAGCTCCGGCAGGGTGGATGAAAAACTGTTTTTT.

This CDR3 reads CASSQEHSYIYGYTF. The DNA of the CDR3 is TGCGCCAGCAGCCAAGAGCACAGTTATATCTATGGCTACACCTTC. The chain recombines TRBV4-3 with TRBJ1-2, with D uncertain. CDR1 and CDR2 from the germline V gene are LGHNA and YSLEER. CDR3 length: 15 amino acids. V was clipped by 0 bases and J by 4 bases, with 12 bases between them.

This clonotype was seen more than once but under ten times. In nucleotides, the CDR3 is TGTGCCAGCAGCCCATTTGTAGGGGCAGACGCAGGGGAGACCCAGTACTTC. This codes for CASSPFVGADAGETQYF. This rearrangement joins TRBV7-3 to TRBJ2-5, with D possibly being TRBD1 (5 bases). Trimming shortened V by 5 bases and J by 5 bases, and 24 bases separated the two germline ends. Germline loops: CDR1 SGHTA, CDR2 FQGTGA. This CDR3 comprises 17 residues.

The table lists this clonotype with a count of one. V and J are TRBV6-2 or TRBV6-3 and TRBJ2-1, with 10 positions matching TRBD1. J gave up 6 bases and V 5 bases, and 7 bases lay outside the gene matches. In germline, CDR1 is MNHEY, CDR2 SVGEGT. This CDR3 contains 15 residues. The CDR3 sequence is CASSPGTGAGNEQFF. The CDR3, as DNA: TGTGCCAGCAGTCCCGGGACAGGGGCGGGCAATGAGCAGTTCTTC.

The gene calls are TRBV11-1 and TRBJ2-5, with D maybe TRBD1 (6 bases). CDR1 and CDR2 from the germline V gene are SGHAT and FQDESV (reference sequence). V gave up 4 bases and J gave up 5 bases, with 11 bases separating them. The CDR3 has 13 amino acids. The CDR3 DNA reads as TGTGCCAGCAGCTCCGTCGGACAGGAGACCCAGTACTTC. Amino acid sequence: CASSSVGQETQYF.

The DNA for the CDR3 is TGTGCCAGTATGGGGGACTCTGGGGCCAACGTCCTGACTTTC. Protein product: CASMGDSGANVLTF. The chain joins TRBV19 to TRBJ2-6; D may match TRBD1 or TRBD2 (5 bases each). The V gene's germline CDR1 is LNHDA and CDR2 SQIVND (reference sequence). The CDR3 has 14 amino acids. The ends were cut back, 7 bases at V and 0 bases at J, with 7 bases in the middle.

The J gene is TRBJ2-1, the V gene TRBV7-2, with a possible D match to TRBD1 (6 bases). The V gene lost 6 bases and the J gene lost 0 bases, with 12 bases spanning the gap. This CDR3 is 15 amino acids long. Looked up from germline, CDR1 is SGHTA and CDR2 is FQGNSA. The chain's CDR3 is CASSWTESSYNEQFF. The DNA of the CDR3 is TGTGCCAGCAGTTGGACAGAGAGCTCCTACAATGAGCAGTTCTTC. The variable domain in full, with the rest retrieved from reference TRBV7-2 and TRBJ2-1, is GAGVSQSPSNKVTEKGKDVELRCDPISGHTALYWYRQSLGQGLEFLIYFQGNSAPDKSGLPSDRFSAERTGGSVSTLTIQRTQQEDSAVYLCASSWTESSYNEQFFGPGTRLTVL.

This chain uses TRBV19 with TRBJ2-1, with D tentatively TRBD2 (5 bases). Trimming stripped 7 bases from V and 4 bases from J, with 11 bases between. This CDR3 has 13 amino acids. Per germline, CDR1 LNHDA and CDR2 SQIVND (reference sequence). This CDR3 is CASTSRGYNEQFF. The CDR3 DNA reads as TGTGCCAGTACGTCTCGGGGTTACAATGAGCAGTTCTTC.